This TCR beta chain stems from a study of blood T cell repertoires in COVID-19 (dated by TCRdb to between 2020 and 2021). Background on the whole study: Collaborator samples came from the United States, Italy and Spain and covered acute and convalescent phases of COVID-19. The prospective study material was composed of cDNA or gDNA derived from T cells, B-cell-depleted T cells, or PBMCs. Deeply sampled blood TCRbeta repertoires from subjects exposed to, actively infected with, or recovered from COVID-19 were included in the dataset. The repertoires were made available in a free public database intended to serve as a resource for research on the immune response to SARS-CoV-2. Samples came from the ongoing ImmuneRACE study (first 160 participants) plus 1,254 subjects from 6 global collaborators. A de-identified subject ID, COVID-19 status, age in years and sex were almost always included in the sample metadata. Where available, HLA class I and class II types were obtained from metadata supplied by the sample provider rather than from assay-based typing. Broader findings and caveats from the paper: The amount of clinical and demographic metadata varied by source and participant and was provided uncurated.

TCRbeta CDR3 regions were amplified from genomic DNA by means of the immunoSEQ Assay, a bias-controlled multiplex PCR. The paper's processing steps were these. Within the assay, amplification of reference gene primers was used to estimate how many nucleated cells each sample contained. To quantify the absolute abundance of each unique TCRbeta CDR3 rearrangement, sequence reads were collapsed and filtered. For each sample, productive Simpson clonality was calculated as the square root of Simpson's diversity index over productive rearrangements. The table comes from immuneACCESS by way of TCRdb, which keeps in-frame sequences with V and J called. Part of the clones is missing from these tables; in studies checked, under half for an unresolved V gene and the rest for unknown reasons. The D gene and trimming were derived from the DNA, and the V and J assignments and clone size from that table. Across this sample there are 250,000 to 350,000 clones, with 88% seen only once. 3% of the sample rests with the top ten.

Participants in the prospective study were aged roughly 18 to 90 years, lived in about two dozen United States geographic areas, and enrolled through a virtual design. Cohort assignment in the prospective study relied on participant-reported clinical history from a screening survey and a study questionnaire. ImmuneRACE Cohort 3 recovered participants were defined by two consecutive negative NP/OP PCR tests, healthcare professional clearance, or symptom resolution. Each participant in the prospective study had whole blood, serum and a nasopharyngeal or oropharyngeal swab collected by mobile phlebotomists. Participants in the prospective study had the option to provide additional blood draws and questionnaires over a roughly 2-month period. Before DNA extraction, blood samples from the prospective study were shipped at room temperature or frozen. Measured from the cysteine to the phenylalanine, the CDR3 is 13 residues long. The kept DNA is CDR3 alone, 39 bases in frame from the first base. The germline V gene gives CDR1 as SQVTM and CDR2 as ANQGSEA. The germline ends are 10 bases apart after V is trimmed by 4 bases and J by 1 base.

This clone has only a few counts. This clone's antigen is unknown. Qualities for individual bases were not recorded, and no much larger clone is one base off. Recombination connected TRBV29-1 to TRBJ1-1; TRBD1 could be the D gene, as 6 bases match. The origin of this receptor is a woman in her fifties or sixties who had recovered from COVID-19. The sequenced sample was PBMCs or T cells enriched from blood (not recorded which). The DNA sequence reads TGCAGCGTTGGGAGGACAGCGAACACTGAAGCTTTCTTT. Its product reads: CSVGRTANTEAFF.